This T cell receptor (beta chain) was identified during a study of CD8+ T cells in alopecia areata. Overall study: Twice daily, treated patients received 5 to 10 mg of oral tofacitinib.

The ends were cut back, 7 bases at V and 0 bases at J, with 14 bases in the middle. The CDR3 length is 15 residues. Germline CDR1 reads SEHNR; CDR2 reads FQNEAQ (reference sequence). RNA was extracted and reverse transcribed into cDNA as the sequencing template. The data were produced by immunoSEQ multiplex PCR, yet TCRdb's version contains in-frame clones alone and is incomplete. The data contain approximately 210,000 clones, more than 60% of them singletons. The treatment denotes: oral pan-JAK inhibitor, 5-10 mg twice daily. This chain links TRBV7-9 with TRBJ2-3; no clear D. The sample in question was CD4+ T cells sorted from blood, obtained around week 44, from a patient treated with tofacitinib. The receptor was isolated from a human donor with alopecia areata. In DNA form, the CDR3 reads TGTGCCAGCACCGTCCTAGGCACTAGCACAGATACGCAGTATTTT. Encoded protein: CASTVLGTSTDTQYF.